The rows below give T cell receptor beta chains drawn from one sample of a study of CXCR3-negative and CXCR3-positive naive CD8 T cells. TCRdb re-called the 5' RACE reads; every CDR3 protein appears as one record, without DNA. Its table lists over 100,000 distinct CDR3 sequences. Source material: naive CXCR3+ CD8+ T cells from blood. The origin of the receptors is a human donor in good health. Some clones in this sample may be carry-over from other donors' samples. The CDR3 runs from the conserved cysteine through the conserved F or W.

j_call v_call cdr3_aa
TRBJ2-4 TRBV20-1 CSSTGGPSLTLAKNIQYF
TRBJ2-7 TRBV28 CASSWGTGEQYF
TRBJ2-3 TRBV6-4 CASSDYGGADTQYF
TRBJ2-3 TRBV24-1 CATSDLRDRGMDTQYF
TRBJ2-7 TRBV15 CATSSHLGDEQYF
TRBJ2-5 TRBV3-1 CASSQELETQYF
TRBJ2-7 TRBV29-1 CSAIGGLHSYEQYF
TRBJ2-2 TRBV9 CAISEREEYTGELFF
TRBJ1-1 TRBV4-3 CASTPGSRFNTEAFF
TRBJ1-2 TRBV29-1 CSVESGDGYTF
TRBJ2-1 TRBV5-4 CASSLRGLAFDEQFF
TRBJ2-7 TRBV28 CASSSKVAGEQYF
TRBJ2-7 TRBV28 CARSLGVGEQYF
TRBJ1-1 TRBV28 CASTPLGALHTEAFF
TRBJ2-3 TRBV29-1 CSVEGWVAGVITDTQYF
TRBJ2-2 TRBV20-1 CSARDKGFANTGELFF
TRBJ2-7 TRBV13 CASSPARANEQYF
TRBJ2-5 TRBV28 CASSLFGGQETQYF
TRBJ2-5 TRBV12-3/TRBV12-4 CASRQTSGRETQYF
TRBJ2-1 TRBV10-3 CAISESRASEQFF
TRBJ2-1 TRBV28 CASSIGTANEQFF
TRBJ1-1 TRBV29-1 CSVEDSTAPEMNTEAFF
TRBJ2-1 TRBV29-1 CSVVLETGTFYNEQFF
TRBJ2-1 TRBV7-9 CASSPPGTVEQFF
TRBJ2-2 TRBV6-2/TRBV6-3 CASSGRDRGNTGELFF
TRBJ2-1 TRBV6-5 CASSYSGESSYNEQFF
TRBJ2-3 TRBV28 CASSRTGGPITDTQYF
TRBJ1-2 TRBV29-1 CSGGEQGPSYGYTF
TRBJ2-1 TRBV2 CASSLQGSSYNERFF
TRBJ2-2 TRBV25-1 CASSERCLWGLTGELFF
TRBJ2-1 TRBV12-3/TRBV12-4 CASKGLEVDEQFF
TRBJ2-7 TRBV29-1 CSVEVPVRLGSSYEQYF
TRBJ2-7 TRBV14 CASSSWGRLYEQYF
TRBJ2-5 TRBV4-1 CASSLYPGQGGETQYF
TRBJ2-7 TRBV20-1 CSARRPSGTYEQYF
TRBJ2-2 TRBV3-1 CASSQDGGDSSGELFF
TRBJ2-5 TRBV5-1 CASSLGGAGRNQETQYF
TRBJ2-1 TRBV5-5 CASSLVQREFSYNEQFF
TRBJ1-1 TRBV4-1 CASSQDLARGNTEAFF
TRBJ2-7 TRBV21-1 CASSSPGQSLFYEQYF
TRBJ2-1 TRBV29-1 CSVEASLSGEQFF
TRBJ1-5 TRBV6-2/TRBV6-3 CASSYWPGSNQPQHF
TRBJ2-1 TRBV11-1 CASSLGQGAGNEQFF
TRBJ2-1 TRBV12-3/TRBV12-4 CASRIAGEQFF
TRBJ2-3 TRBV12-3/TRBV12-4 CASSFRPDTQYF
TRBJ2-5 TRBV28 CASSFPPYETQYF
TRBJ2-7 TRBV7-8 CASSGAPSTYEQYF
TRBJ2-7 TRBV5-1 CASSYTQGASYEQYF
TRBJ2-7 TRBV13 CASSAGSGFYEQYF
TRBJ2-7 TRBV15 CATSRTGRTTYEQYF
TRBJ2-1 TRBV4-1 CASSQEPGGAEQFF
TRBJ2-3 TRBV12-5 CASGLSQGSTDTQYF
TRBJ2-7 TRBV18 CASSPKGPESYEQYF